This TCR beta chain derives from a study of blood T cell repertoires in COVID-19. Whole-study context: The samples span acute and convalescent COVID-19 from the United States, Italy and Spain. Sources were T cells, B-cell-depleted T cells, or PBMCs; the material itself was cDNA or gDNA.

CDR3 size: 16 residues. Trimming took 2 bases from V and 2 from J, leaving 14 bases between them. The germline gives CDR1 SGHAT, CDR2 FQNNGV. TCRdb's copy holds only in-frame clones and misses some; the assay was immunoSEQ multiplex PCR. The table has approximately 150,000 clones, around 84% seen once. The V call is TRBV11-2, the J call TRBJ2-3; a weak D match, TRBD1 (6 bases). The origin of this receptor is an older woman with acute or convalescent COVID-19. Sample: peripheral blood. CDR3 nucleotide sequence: TGTGCCAGCAGCTTACCTGACAGGATGAACACAGATACGCAGTATTTT. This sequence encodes CASSLPDRMNTDTQYF.